These 4 T cell receptor beta chains were sequenced from one sample in a study of monozygotic twins with inflammatory bowel disease. TCRdb re-called the 5' RACE reads and catalogs CDR3 proteins one per entry, DNA excluded. Recorded for this sample: some 150,000 distinct CDR3 sequences. Sequencing was performed on blood. The receptor source for this set is a human donor with ulcerative colitis or Crohn's disease, or a healthy co-twin of an affected twin (not recorded which).

The J gene is TRBJ2-1, the V gene TRBV20-1. CDR1 and CDR2 from the germline V gene are DFQATT and SNEGSKA (reference sequence). This CDR3 is built from 14 residues. Here the CDR3 reads CSASKPVSYNEQFF.

CDR3: CSARDERELFPHNEQFF. The chain has TRBV20-1 and TRBJ2-1; TCRdb's D gene call, TRBD2, goes unchecked for lack of DNA. This CDR3 comprises 17 residues. Looked up from germline, CDR1 is DFQATT and CDR2 is SNEGSKA (reference sequence).

The chain employs TRBV4-3 and TRBJ2-7; TCRdb's D call of TRBD2 is untestable without DNA. Germline CDR1 LGHNA, CDR2 YSLEER. The CDR3 spans 14 residues. The CDR3 protein is CASLVIAGVYEQYF.

This sequence joins TRBV5-6 and TRBJ2-5. The CDR3 runs to 13 residues. The germline V gene encodes CDR1 SGHDT and CDR2 YYEEEE. The CDR3 loop is CASSQVWQETQYF.